Described below is a single TCR beta chain sequence and its context. Its antigen is not identified. The sample originates from a study of shared clonotypes between healthy human individuals. Per the germline V gene, CDR1 is SEHNR and CDR2 is FQNEAQ (reference sequence). CDR3 length equals 13 residues. Trimming took 3 bases from V and 1 from J, leaving 6 bases between them. Sequencing used immunoSEQ multiplex PCR; TCRdb keeps in-frame clones, though not all of them. The profile shows 2 million to 2.5 million clones, 90% to 96% of them singletons. General observations from the study: A handful of donors shared about 4.8% of their naive CD4 clonotypes.

The TCR sequence derives from a man aged 18 to 29 in good health. This chain connects TRBV7-9 to TRBJ1-1, with D unclear. Sequencing used naive CD4+ T cells sorted from blood. Subset noted: CD45RA+ positively selected. The CDR3 bases are TGTGCCAGCAGCTTTAGGACGAACACTGAAGCTTTCTTT. This codes for CASSFRTNTEAFF.